The rows below give T cell receptor beta chains drawn from one sample of a study of CD8 T cells in Susac syndrome. Each CDR3 protein is one row after TCRdb ran MiXCR on the immunoSEQ multiplex PCR reads. There are about 53,000 distinct CDR3 sequences in the sample; approximately 95% occur only once, and 0.75% lies in the top ten. The sample consisted of CD8+ T cells from PBMCs. The receptors stem from a human donor with Susac syndrome. Each CDR3 is given with its conserved first and last residue. A D gene is named only where the DNA matches it firmly. Rows give clone size only sometimes, using once, few, many, or a class for an expanded clone.

v_gene	j_gene	abundance	d_gene	CDR3aa	CDR3nt
TRBV5-8	TRBJ2-1	-	TRBD1	CASSLGLVTGGFYNEQFF	TGTGCCAGCAGCTTGGGCCTCGTGACAGGGGGTTTTTACAATGAGCAGTTCTTC
TRBV29-1	TRBJ1-1	-	-	CSVAQGTEAFF	TGCAGCGTAGCCCAGGGCACTGAAGCTTTCTTT
TRBV2	TRBJ2-1	-	TRBD1	CATGPGTVDEQFF	TGTGCCACCGGCCCCGGGACAGTTGATGAGCAGTTCTTC
TRBV30	TRBJ2-4	-	-	CAWSVLPGDPAKNIQYF	TGTGCCTGGAGTGTACTACCCGGGGACCCAGCCAAAAACATTCAGTACTTC
TRBV13	TRBJ2-1	once	TRBD2	CASSFNRGGEQFF	TGTGCCAGCAGCTTCAACCGGGGGGGTGAGCAGTTCTTC
TRBV7-9	TRBJ2-5	once	-	CASSLLWGTLPETQYF	TGTGCCAGCAGCTTATTATGGGGGACCCTTCCAGAGACCCAGTACTTC
TRBV2	TRBJ1-5	once	-	CASGGGGYNQPQHF	TGTGCCAGCGGGGGTGGGGGCTATAATCAGCCCCAGCATTTT
TRBV6-5	TRBJ1-2	-	TRBD1	CASSPRDRPNYGYTF	TGTGCCAGCAGCCCCCGGGACAGACCTAACTATGGCTACACCTTC
TRBV29-1	TRBJ2-7	-	-	CSVEGQDSYEQYF	TGCAGCGTTGAAGGACAGGACAGCTACGAGCAGTACTTC
TRBV7-9	TRBJ2-5	-	TRBD1	CASSLRTGTQETQYF	TGTGCCAGCAGCCTCCGGACAGGAACTCAAGAGACCCAGTACTTC
TRBV10-3	TRBJ1-2	-	-	CAISLGIANYGYTF	TGTGCCATCAGTTTGGGGATAGCTAACTATGGCTACACCTTC
TRBV28	TRBJ2-3	-	TRBD1	CASVPGQLDTDTQYF	TGTGCCAGCGTGCCGGGACAGTTGGACACAGATACGCAGTATTTT
TRBV15	TRBJ2-5	-	TRBD1	CATWRSGAPQGAGETQYF	TGTGCCACCTGGAGGTCGGGGGCCCCACAGGGGGCAGGAGAGACCCAGTACTTC
TRBV5-4	TRBJ2-3	-	-	CASSLVTQYF	TGTGCCAGCAGCTTGGTAACGCAGTATTTT
TRBV9	TRBJ2-2	-	-	CASSVGDLNTGELFF	TGTGCCAGCAGCGTGGGGGACTTGAACACCGGGGAGCTGTTTTTT
TRBV4-3	TRBJ2-7	once	-	CASSQDEGDEQYF	TGCGCCAGCAGCCAAGATGAGGGAGACGAGCAGTACTTC
TRBV20-1	TRBJ2-1	-	TRBD2	CSQSGESYNEQFF	TGCAGTCAGAGCGGGGAGTCCTACAATGAGCAGTTCTTC
TRBV28	TRBJ1-5	once	-	CASTSGVVQPQHF	TGTGCCAGCACCAGTGGGGTGGTTCAGCCCCAGCATTTT
TRBV7-9	TRBJ2-1	once	TRBD1	CASSFMSGTGNEQFF	TGTGCCAGCAGCTTCATGTCCGGGACAGGCAATGAGCAGTTCTTC
TRBV10-3	TRBJ2-5	-	TRBD2	CAISWTSGVETQYF	TGTGCCATCAGTTGGACTAGCGGGGTGGAGACCCAGTACTTC
TRBV4-1	TRBJ2-7	-	-	CASSQGSEQYF	TGCGCCAGCAGCCAAGGATCGGAGCAGTACTTC
TRBV11-2	TRBJ2-3	-	TRBD2	CASSFLAGWYADTQYF	TGTGCCAGCAGCTTTCTAGCGGGGTGGTATGCAGATACGCAGTATTTT
TRBV4-3	TRBJ2-2	once	-	CASSPPNTGELFF	TGCGCCAGCAGTCCCCCCAACACCGGGGAGCTGTTTTTT
TRBV7-6	TRBJ1-1	-	-	CASSNGTRNTEAFF	TGTGCCAGCAGCAACGGGACCCGGAACACTGAAGCTTTCTTT
TRBV3-1	TRBJ2-2	-	TRBD2	CASSQIRLAGYLAGELFF	TGTGCCAGCAGCCAAATAAGGCTAGCGGGGTACTTGGCCGGGGAGCTGTTTTTT
TRBV27	TRBJ2-1	-	TRBD2	CASSLVGGTIYNEQFF	TGTGCCAGCAGTTTGGTCGGGGGGACTATTTACAATGAGCAGTTCTTC
TRBV28	TRBJ2-3	-	TRBD2	CASSFSVSGGMGRKADTQYF	TGTGCCAGCAGTTTTTCGGTTAGCGGGGGGATGGGACGGAAGGCAGATACGCAGTATTTT
TRBV29-1	TRBJ2-3	-	TRBD2	CSVEIGGGRTDTQYF	TGCAGCGTTGAAATTGGCGGGGGGCGAACAGATACGCAGTATTTT
TRBV29-1	TRBJ1-2	-	-	CSVEDFGGYGYGYTF	TGCAGCGTTGAAGATTTCGGAGGCTATGGCTATGGCTACACCTTC
TRBV20-1	TRBJ2-5	-	-	CSAQTVAEETQYF	TGCAGTGCCCAGACGGTAGCGGAAGAGACCCAGTACTTC
TRBV13	TRBJ2-1	-	TRBD2	CASSPTGLAGPNEQFF	TGTGCCAGCAGCCCGACGGGACTAGCGGGCCCTAATGAGCAGTTCTTC
TRBV29-1	TRBJ1-2	-	TRBD1	CSVNTGQGANYGYTF	TGCAGCGTGAATACCGGACAGGGGGCTAACTATGGCTACACCTTC
TRBV13	TRBJ2-5	once	TRBD2	CASSPRTSGPQETQYF	TGTGCCAGCAGCCCCCGGACTAGCGGGCCCCAAGAGACCCAGTACTTC
TRBV9	TRBJ2-7	-	TRBD2	CASSTRGGRDEQYF	TGTGCCAGCAGCACTCGGGGGGGCCGCGACGAGCAGTACTTC
TRBV4-3	TRBJ2-7	-	-	CASSSTRQGGYEQYF	TGCGCCAGCAGCTCAACGAGGCAGGGTGGCTACGAGCAGTACTTC
TRBV9	TRBJ1-1	-	-	CASSVAGSGEAFF	TGTGCCAGCAGCGTCGCGGGTTCGGGTGAAGCTTTCTTT
TRBV7-2	TRBJ2-7	few	-	CASTLSGGGAIEQYF	TGTGCCAGCACCCTAAGTGGAGGGGGGGCGATCGAGCAGTACTTC
TRBV4-1	TRBJ1-5	once	-	CASSQEGIGVNQPQHF	TGCGCCAGCAGCCAAGAGGGAATTGGGGTCAATCAGCCCCAGCATTTT
TRBV30	TRBJ1-1	-	TRBD1	CAWGTGGTEAFF	TGTGCCTGGGGAACAGGGGGAACTGAAGCTTTCTTT
TRBV9	TRBJ1-2	-	-	CASSVLTTPNYGYTF	TGTGCCAGCAGCGTTCTGACCACGCCTAACTATGGCTACACCTTC
TRBV4-1	TRBJ2-7	-	-	CASSQEARRAFEQYF	TGCGCCAGCAGCCAAGAGGCTAGAAGAGCGTTCGAGCAGTACTTC
TRBV4-2	TRBJ2-5	-	-	CASSPGGGLETQYF	TGTGCCAGCAGCCCAGGAGGGGGCCTTGAGACCCAGTACTTC
TRBV5-6	TRBJ1-1	-	TRBD1	CASRGQFNTEAFF	TGTGCCAGCAGGGGACAGTTCAACACTGAAGCTTTCTTT
TRBV2	TRBJ2-7	-	-	CASRDRGGTYEQYF	TGTGCCAGCAGAGACAGAGGGGGGACCTACGAGCAGTACTTC
TRBV15	TRBJ2-1	-	-	CATSREKLGRYNEQFF	TGTGCCACCAGCAGGGAGAAACTAGGGAGGTACAATGAGCAGTTCTTC
TRBV12-3/TRBV12-4	TRBJ2-7	-	TRBD2	CASSFSPPTTSGGFYEQYF	TGTGCCAGCAGTTTCTCCCCACCGACGACTAGCGGGGGGTTCTACGAGCAGTACTTC
TRBV24-1	TRBJ1-1	-	-	CATSDSWGTEAFF	TGTGCCACCAGTGATTCTTGGGGAACTGAAGCTTTCTTT
TRBV29-1	TRBJ1-2	-	TRBD1	CSVQDRGDGYTF	TGCAGCGTTCAGGACAGGGGTGATGGCTACACCTTC
TRBV29-1	TRBJ1-2	-	-	CSVDGTDANSNYGYTF	TGCAGCGTTGATGGAACCGACGCCAACTCTAACTATGGCTACACCTTC
TRBV20-1	TRBJ2-5	-	-	CSASAGGASPRETQYF	TGCAGTGCTAGTGCAGGGGGGGCCTCCCCACGAGAGACCCAGTACTTC
TRBV30	TRBJ1-2	-	TRBD1	CAWSLLGQGADGYTF	TGTGCCTGGAGTCTCTTGGGACAGGGGGCGGATGGCTACACCTTC
TRBV9	TRBJ2-7	-	TRBD1	CASSSEAGGEQYF	TGTGCCAGCAGCTCAGAGGCAGGGGGCGAGCAGTACTTC
TRBV7-9	TRBJ2-3	-	-	CASGDTQYF	TGTGCCAGCGGGGATACGCAGTATTTT
TRBV5-4	TRBJ2-2	-	-	CASSLALNTGELFF	TGTGCCAGCAGCTTGGCCCTCAACACCGGGGAGCTGTTTTTT
TRBV27	TRBJ2-2	-	-	CASMPPQGSLLELFF	TGTGCCAGCATGCCCCCCCAGGGTTCGCTCCTTGAGCTGTTTTTT
TRBV29-1	TRBJ2-3	-	-	CSVEGGDLRTDTQYF	TGCAGCGTTGAAGGAGGGGACTTACGCACAGATACGCAGTATTTT